The 7 T cell receptor beta chains reported below all come from one sample, sequenced in a study of long-term antiretroviral therapy in people with HIV. immunoSEQ v3.0 was run at survey level. Sequenced by immunoSEQ multiplex PCR; TCRdb stores in-frame clones only, minus some. This repertoire shows approximately 20,000 clones, more than 80% found once; its top ten account for roughly 10%. The sample here was unsorted PBMCs, taken 0.2 years after starting antiretroviral therapy. The source of these receptors is a woman aged 35 to 49 with HIV.

The chain joins TRBV5-5 to TRBJ2-3; the D gene is possibly TRBD2 (6 bases). The CDR3 is 14 amino acids. V lost 4 bases to trimming and J lost 2 bases, with 11 bases between them. The germline V gene encodes CDR1 SGHKS and CDR2 YYEKEE (reference sequence). The CDR3 DNA reads TGTGCCAGCAGCGAGAGGGACTTCACAGATACGCAGTATTTT. Its translation is CASSERDFTDTQYF.

This rearrangement joins TRBV5-4 to TRBJ1-5; TRBD1 might be the D (6 bases). Between the trimmed V and J ends, which lost 7 bases and 2 bases, there was a span of 16 bases. Germline CDR1 SGHNT, CDR2 YYREEE (reference sequence). The CDR3 contains 15 residues. The CDR3 here is CASSMWGAGNQPQHF. CDR3 DNA: TGTGCCAGCTCAATGTGGGGGGCCGGCAATCAGCCCCAGCATTTT.

V usage is TRBV27 and J usage is TRBJ1-5, with unresolved D. Trimming took 0 bases from V and 4 from J, leaving 4 bases between them. Per germline, CDR1 MNHEY and CDR2 SMNVEV (reference sequence). This CDR3 spans 13 amino acids. The CDR3 protein is CASSLSGNQPQHF. The CDR3 nucleotides read TGTGCCAGCAGTTTATCAGGGAATCAGCCCCAGCATTTT.

The chain is built from TRBV4-3 and TRBJ1-5; 7 nucleotides align to TRBD1. This CDR3 is 16 amino acids long. The J segment lost 5 bases and the V segment lost 3 bases, leaving 10 bases of the junction unmatched. Per the germline V gene, CDR1 is LGHNA and CDR2 is YSLEER. CDR3 sequence reads: CASSQRLTGEYQPQHF. The CDR3 DNA is TGCGCCAGCAGCCAGCGACTAACAGGGGAGTATCAGCCCCAGCATTTT.

The chain is built from TRBV11-3 and TRBJ2-1; the D gene is possibly TRBD2 (6 bases). The CDR3 sequence is 14 residues long. Trimming shortened V by 3 bases and J by 7 bases, and 13 bases separated the two germline ends. Germline values: CDR1 SGHNT, CDR2 YENEEA. DNA for the CDR3: TGTGCCAGCAGCTTGGGTGGGGGGTCAAATGAGCAGTTCTTC. This translates into CASSLGGGSNEQFF.

The V gene is TRBV4-2, the J gene TRBJ1-4; D gene uncertain. Trimming took off 0 bases at V and 11 bases at J, with 13 bases between the two ends. Germline values: CDR1 LGHNA, CDR2 YNFKEQ. The CDR3 has 14 residues. CDR3 in amino acids: CASSQEYSGYKLFF. CDR3 DNA: TGTGCCAGCAGCCAAGAATATAGCGGCTACAAACTGTTTTTT.

The V gene is TRBV2, the J gene TRBJ2-3; 13 bases are shared with TRBD2. The CDR3 has 18 residues. V was clipped by 4 bases and J by 0 bases; unmatched bases: 7. Germline CDR1 and CDR2: SNHLY and FYNNEI. This chain's CDR3 is CASSGTSGSPSSTDTQYF. CDR3 in DNA: TGTGCCAGCAGTGGGACTAGCGGGAGCCCTTCTAGCACAGATACGCAGTATTTT.